The clone carrying this T cell receptor (beta chain) was seen ten or more times. Stable hyperthyroidism meant no ophthalmopathy within 18 months of follow-up. Enrolled hyperthyroidism patients had a new diagnosis, a duration under 2 months, and an age of 18 to 65. RNA transcripts were the template, and TCR beta CDR3 regions were amplified from them. RT-PCR was first run with HTBI primers, then multiplex PCR in a second round. TCRdb reprocessed the multiplex PCR reads with MiXCR, giving one entry per CDR3 protein. This sample carries around 400,000 distinct CDR3 sequences, roughly 21% of them seen once, and the ten largest clones take under 3%. This sample was included in a study of Graves' ophthalmopathy and Graves' hyperthyroidism. Study-wide background: Peripheral blood was obtained at first diagnosis, ahead of any treatment.

This CDR3 is built from 14 residues. Germline assignment: CDR1 KGHDR and CDR2 SFDVKD. V was pared by 7 bases and J by 1 base, with 1 base of the junction left unmatched. This receptor was obtained from a woman between 18 and 30 years old with stable Graves' hyperthyroidism. Sequencing input: peripheral blood. The chain carries TRBV24-1 and TRBJ2-5, with 11 bases identical to TRBD1. DNA for the CDR3: TGTGCCACCAGGGGGACAGGGGGCCAAGAGACCCAGTACTTC. Amino acid sequence: CATRGTGGQETQYF.